The following is a T cell receptor (beta chain) sequence with its context. Antigen: not known. This specimen belongs to a study of cytomegalovirus exposure and HLA in healthy donors. Study-level findings and limits: A link between a missense DCLRE1C variant and TCR beta V- and J-gene trimming emerged from a later analysis. Productive status was seen about 87% or about 30% of the time for most TCR beta V segments in an earlier analysis. A later analysis linked roughly 17,000 TCR beta sequences to HLA alleles at 0.05 false discovery rate. With high specificity and sensitivity, the classifier reportedly diagnosed cytomegalovirus status.

Germline-derived CDR1 and CDR2 are LNHDA and SQIVND (reference sequence). Trimming at V came to 5 bases and at J to 5 bases, leaving 7 bases not matched to a gene. There are 15 residues in the CDR3. A multiplex PCR was run with 60 Vbeta primers and 13 Jbeta primers. Method: immunoSEQ multiplex PCR; TCRdb's copy keeps in-frame clones and lacks some. The table lists 200,000 or so clones, more than 75% of them singletons. The TCR originated in a middle-aged woman in good health and CMV-seronegative. Sequencing input: PBMCs. V gene TRBV19 combines with J gene TRBJ2-5, with 11 bases aligning to TRBD2. The CDR3 DNA reads TGTGCCAGTAGTGTGCGGACTAGCGGGCGGGAGACCCAGTACTTC. Translating gives CASSVRTSGRETQYF.